Listed below are T cell receptor beta chains from one sample, sequenced in a study of OX40 agonist ivuxolimab in advanced cancers. Using immunoSEQ multiplex PCR, the repertoire was profiled, and TCRdb retains in-frame clones only, with some absent. The sample yields over 55,000 clones, 84% seen once. This specimen consisted of CD4+ or CD8+ T cells sorted from blood, obtained in a trial of the OX40 agonist ivuxolimab. The receptors come from an adult with an advanced solid tumor such as melanoma, head and neck, liver or kidney cancer. CDR3s include the opening cysteine and the closing phenylalanine or tryptophan. The order of the fields is clone size, J gene, V gene, D gene, CDR3 protein, CDR3 DNA. A D gene is named only where the DNA matches it firmly. Size is stated for part of the rows, as once, few or many counts, or as a class when the clone is expanded.

NA | TRBJ1-4 | TRBV6-1 | TRBD1 | CASSLGTGTFEKLFF | TGTGCCAGCAGTCTGGGGACAGGGACCTTTGAAAAACTGTTTTTT
few | TRBJ2-2 | TRBV6-1 | NA | CASSELPPLIGELFF | TGTGCCAGCAGTGAACTTCCTCCTTTAATCGGGGAGCTGTTTTTT
once | TRBJ1-2 | TRBV30 | NA | CAWKGTIYGYTF | TGTGCCTGGAAGGGGACAATATATGGCTACACCTTC
NA | TRBJ2-1 | TRBV27 | TRBD1 | CASSEYRGVGYNEQFF | TGTGCCAGCAGTGAGTACAGGGGAGTGGGGTACAATGAGCAGTTCTTC
NA | TRBJ2-7 | TRBV30 | NA | CAWTHGTPPSYEQYF | TGTGCCTGGACCCACGGGACACCGCCTTCCTACGAGCAGTACTTC
NA | TRBJ2-3 | TRBV6-5 | NA | CASSPTADTQYF | TGTGCCAGCAGTCCTACCGCAGATACGCAGTATTTT
NA | TRBJ2-3 | TRBV9 | NA | CASSVRGTDTQYF | TGTGCCAGCAGCGTACGGGGGACAGATACGCAGTATTTT
NA | TRBJ2-1 | TRBV7-2 | TRBD1 | CASSLAIGQGDNEQFF | TGTGCCAGCAGCTTAGCGATAGGACAGGGGGACAATGAGCAGTTCTTC
few | TRBJ2-7 | TRBV19 | TRBD1 | CASSSGGISYEQYF | TGTGCCAGTAGCTCAGGGGGAATCTCCTACGAGCAGTACTTC
NA | TRBJ1-2 | TRBV5-1 | NA | CASSYADSEYGYTF | TGCGCCAGCAGCTATGCGGACAGCGAGTATGGCTACACCTTC
NA | TRBJ1-5 | TRBV28 | NA | CASSLYRQGSEPQHF | TGTGCCAGCAGTTTATACCGGCAGGGGAGCGAGCCCCAGCATTTT
NA | TRBJ1-2 | TRBV5-5 | NA | CASSLEQALYGYTF | TGTGCCAGCAGCTTGGAACAGGCTCTGTATGGCTACACCTTC
NA | TRBJ2-4 | TRBV29-1 | NA | CSVEEAGGYIQYF | TGCAGCGTTGAGGAGGCAGGGGGGTACATTCAGTACTTC
NA | TRBJ1-3 | TRBV11-2 | NA | CASSLGGSGNTIYF | TGTGCCAGCAGCTTAGGAGGGTCCGGAAACACCATATATTTT
once | TRBJ1-2 | TRBV25-1 | NA | CASRGGKLAESGYTF | TGTGCCAGCAGGGGAGGAAAATTGGCGGAGTCTGGCTACACCTTC
NA | TRBJ2-2 | TRBV11-1 | TRBD1 | CASSLAGQDITGELFF | TGTGCCAGCAGCTTAGCGGGACAGGACATTACCGGGGAGCTGTTTTTT
NA | TRBJ2-7 | TRBV7-9 | NA | CASSLAEQSTLRF | TGTGCCAGCAGCTTGGCCGAACAGTCGACCCTTCGCTTC
NA | TRBJ1-3 | TRBV5-4 | NA | CASSPTVSGNTIYF | TGTGCCAGCAGCCCAACAGTCTCTGGAAACACCATATATTTT
NA | TRBJ1-4 | TRBV7-9 | NA | CASSSVGGGRNEKLFF | TGTGCCAGCAGCTCGGTCGGAGGAGGGAGGAATGAAAAACTGTTTTTT
once | TRBJ1-1 | TRBV18 | NA | CASSPRTLGGAFF | TGTGCCAGCTCACCAAGGACCCTTGGAGGGGCTTTCTTT
few | TRBJ1-3 | TRBV6-1 | NA | CAVGGGNTGNTIYF | TGTGCCGTCGGCGGGGGTAACACTGGAAACACCATATATTTT
NA | TRBJ2-5 | TRBV5-1 | TRBD2 | CASSIVAGEETQYF | TGCGCCAGCAGCATAGTAGCGGGAGAAGAGACCCAGTACTTC
NA | TRBJ1-2 | TRBV28 | NA | CASSLDVYGYTF | TGTGCCAGCAGTTTAGATGTCTATGGCTACACCTTC
medium-sized | TRBJ1-2 | TRBV5-4 | TRBD1 | CASSRDRGLDGYTF | TGTGCCAGCAGCCGAGACAGGGGGCTTGATGGCTACACCTTC
NA | TRBJ1-1 | TRBV25-1 | NA | CASTGPGGEITEAFF | TGTGCCAGCACCGGGCCTGGGGGCGAGATCACTGAAGCTTTCTTT
NA | TRBJ1-6 | TRBV2 | NA | CASNPRRDSPLHF | TGTGCCAGCAATCCCAGAAGGGATTCACCCCTCCACTTT
NA | TRBJ2-1 | TRBV29-1 | TRBD2 | CSGGLAGAMNEQFF | TGCAGCGGAGGCCTAGCGGGGGCGATGAATGAGCAGTTCTTC
once | TRBJ2-4 | TRBV30 | NA | CAWSAPPQGLAKNIQYF | TGTGCCTGGAGTGCCCCGCCCCAGGGATTGGCCAAAAACATTCAGTACTTC
NA | TRBJ2-7 | TRBV30 | NA | CAWSLHLGFASYEQYF | TGTGCCTGGAGTCTTCATTTGGGGTTCGCCTCCTACGAGCAGTACTTC
few | TRBJ1-1 | TRBV7-9 | NA | CASSSIVEAFF | TGTGCCAGCAGCTCGATAGTTGAAGCTTTCTTT
NA | TRBJ2-2 | TRBV6-1 | NA | CASSASMGPGGTGELFF | TGTGCCAGCAGTGCGTCCATGGGTCCAGGAGGCACCGGGGAGCTGTTTTTT
NA | TRBJ2-5 | TRBV10-3 | TRBD1 | CATRTGLGTQYF | TGTGCCACCAGGACAGGGTTGGGGACCCAGTACTTC